The rows below give T cell receptor beta chains drawn from one sample of a study of blood T cell repertoires in COVID-19. The method was immunoSEQ multiplex PCR; TCRdb's version includes in-frame clones alone and lacks a portion of them. The data contain approximately 290,000 clones, 80% to 85% of them seen just once; the ten biggest clones take up less than 20%. Sequenced: peripheral blood. Receptors were obtained from a person aged 70 to 85 with COVID-19, enrolled during active disease. Each CDR3 is given with its conserved first and last residue. A D gene is named only where the DNA matches it firmly. Where a row states a size, it is once, few, many or the class of an expanded clone; other rows omit it.

TRBJ2-1 - - TRBV11-2 CASSFGVVHNEQFF TGTGCCAGCAGCTTCGGGGTAGTCCACAATGAGCAGTTCTTC
TRBJ1-4 - - TRBV20-1 CSASGGLGANEKLFF TGCAGTGCTAGTGGGGGGCTCGGGGCTAATGAAAAACTGTTTTTT
TRBJ2-1 - TRBD2 TRBV28 CASSPGLAGGTIREQFF TGTGCCAGCAGTCCGGGACTAGCGGGGGGAACCATACGTGAGCAGTTCTTC
TRBJ2-5 - TRBD2 TRBV6-5 CASRRSGTSGETQYF TGTGCCAGCAGGAGATCCGGGACTAGCGGCGAGACCCAGTACTTC
TRBJ2-1 - TRBD1 TRBV13 CASSEGQGNNEQFF TGTGCCAGCAGCGAGGGACAGGGTAACAATGAGCAGTTCTTC
TRBJ2-2 - TRBD1 TRBV5-1 CASSPRTGRDTGELFF TGCGCCAGCAGCCCCCGGACAGGGCGGGACACCGGGGAGCTGTTTTTT
TRBJ2-3 - - TRBV29-1 CSVGSKGPDTQYF TGCAGCGTTGGGAGCAAGGGGCCAGATACGCAGTATTTT
TRBJ2-3 - TRBD1 TRBV4-1 CASSRQGYTDTQYF TGCGCCAGCAGCCGACAGGGGTACACAGATACGCAGTATTTT
TRBJ2-5 - TRBD2 TRBV7-8 CASSPGGAGGLSQETQYF TGTGCCAGCAGCCCAGGCGGGGCGGGGGGGCTCTCCCAAGAGACCCAGTACTTC
TRBJ1-1 - - TRBV5-1 CASSLAGMDTEAFF TGCGCCAGCAGTTTGGCGGGGATGGACACTGAAGCTTTCTTT
TRBJ1-2 - - TRBV14 CASSQNRVDGYTF TGTGCCAGCAGTCAAAACAGGGTGGATGGCTACACCTTC
TRBJ2-7 - - TRBV3-1/TRBV3-2 CASSQDFNYEQYF TGTGCCAGCAGCCAGGACTTCAACTACGAGCAGTACTTC
TRBJ2-5 few - TRBV3-1/TRBV3-2 CASSQEEVTQYF TGTGCCAGCAGCCAAGAAGAGGTAACCCAGTACTTC
TRBJ2-1 - TRBD2 TRBV5-6 CASSPGTSGGARYFF TGTGCCAGCAGCCCGGGGACTAGCGGGGGGGCCAGGTATTTCTTC
TRBJ1-2 once TRBD1 TRBV4-2 CASSQDRGQGSYGYTF TGTGCCAGCAGCCAAGATCGTGGACAGGGCAGCTATGGCTACACCTTC
TRBJ1-6 - - TRBV11-3 CASSVGGVDSPLHF TGTGCCAGCTCAGTGGGGGGGGTCGATTCACCCCTCCACTTT
TRBJ1-1 - TRBD1 TRBV28 CASRLGQGNTEAFF TGTGCCAGCAGATTAGGACAGGGGAACACTGAAGCTTTCTTT
TRBJ1-2 - TRBD1 TRBV19 CASGTDGYTF TGTGCCTCCGGGACAGATGGCTACACCTTC
TRBJ2-7 - TRBD1 TRBV6-2/TRBV6-3 CASRQRQGNSYEQYF TGTGCCAGCCGCCAAAGACAGGGAAATTCCTACGAGCAGTACTTC
TRBJ2-2 once - TRBV18 CASLKDRSNTGELFF TGTGCCAGCCTTAAGGACAGATCGAACACCGGGGAGCTGTTTTTT
TRBJ2-6 - TRBD1 TRBV23-1 CASSPNRGKRSAGANVLTF TGCGCCAGCAGTCCTAACAGGGGTAAGCGATCAGCTGGGGCCAACGTCCTGACTTTC
TRBJ2-3 - TRBD2 TRBV30 CAWSESGRQDTQYF TGTGCCTGGAGTGAGAGCGGGAGACAGGATACGCAGTATTTT
TRBJ2-7 - TRBD1 TRBV19 CAVQDRGHEQYF TGTGCCGTCCAGGACAGGGGCCACGAGCAGTACTTC
TRBJ1-1 once - TRBV6-5 CASSLIEGGGGEAFF TGTGCCAGCAGTTTGATCGAGGGTGGCGGCGGAGAAGCTTTCTTT
TRBJ1-4 once - TRBV19 CASTLGRRSNEKLFF TGTGCCAGTACCCTAGGTCGGCGGTCGAATGAAAAACTGTTTTTT
TRBJ2-7 - TRBD2 TRBV28 CATRGGPGYEQYF TGTGCCACCCGGGGGGGGCCCGGGTACGAGCAGTACTTC
TRBJ2-1 - TRBD2 TRBV7-3 CASSSGLAGVNEQFF TGTGCCAGCAGCTCAGGACTAGCGGGGGTCAATGAGCAGTTCTTC
TRBJ2-1 - - TRBV19 CASSMGWQGYEQFF TGTGCCAGTAGTATGGGCTGGCAGGGCTATGAGCAGTTCTTC
TRBJ2-2 - - TRBV7-6 CASSVKGPSTGELFF TGTGCCAGCAGCGTAAAGGGGCCGAGCACCGGGGAGCTGTTTTTT
TRBJ2-3 - - TRBV29-1 CSGRDKSTDTQYF TGCAGCGGACGGGACAAAAGCACAGATACGCAGTATTTT
TRBJ1-1 - - TRBV2 CASSVEGRAEAFF TGTGCCAGCAGTGTGGAGGGCAGGGCTGAAGCTTTCTTT